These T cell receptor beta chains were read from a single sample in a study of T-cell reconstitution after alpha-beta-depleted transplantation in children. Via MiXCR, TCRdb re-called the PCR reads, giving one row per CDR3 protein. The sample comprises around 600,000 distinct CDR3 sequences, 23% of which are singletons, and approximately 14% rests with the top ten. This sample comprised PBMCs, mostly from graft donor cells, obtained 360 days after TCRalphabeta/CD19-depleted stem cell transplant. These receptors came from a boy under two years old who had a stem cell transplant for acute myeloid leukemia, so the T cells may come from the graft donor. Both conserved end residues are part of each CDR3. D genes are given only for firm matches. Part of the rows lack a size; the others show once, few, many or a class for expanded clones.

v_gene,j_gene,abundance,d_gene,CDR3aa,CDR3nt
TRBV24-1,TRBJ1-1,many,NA,CATRARGVFTEAFF,TGTGCCACCAGGGCCAGGGGCGTCTTCACTGAAGCTTTCTTT
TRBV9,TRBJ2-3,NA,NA,CASSVDQADTQYF,TGTGCCAGCAGCGTAGATCAAGCAGATACGCAGTATTTT
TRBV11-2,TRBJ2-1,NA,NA,CASSPSGGGSANEQFF,TGTGCCAGCAGCCCTTCCGGAGGGGGTTCGGCCAATGAGCAGTTCTTC
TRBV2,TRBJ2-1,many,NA,CASRPGRGQFF,TGTGCCAGCAGGCCGGGACGGGGGCAGTTCTTC
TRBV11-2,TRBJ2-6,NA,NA,CASSFRSGGGSGANVLTF,TGTGCCAGCAGCTTTCGATCAGGGGGGGGATCTGGGGCCAACGTCCTGACTTTC
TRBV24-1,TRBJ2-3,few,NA,CATSDFRGESTDTQYF,TGTGCCACCAGTGACTTCAGGGGAGAAAGCACAGATACGCAGTATTTT
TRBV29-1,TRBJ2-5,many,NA,CSVVGRAAETQYF,TGCAGCGTTGTTGGCAGGGCGGCAGAGACCCAGTACTTC
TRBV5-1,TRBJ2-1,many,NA,CASRVEGSSYNEQFF,TGCGCCAGCAGGGTGGAGGGAAGCTCCTACAATGAGCAGTTCTTC
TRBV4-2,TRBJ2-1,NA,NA,CASSQEPGVQAYNEQFF,TGTGCCAGCAGCCAAGAACCGGGGGTCCAAGCCTACAATGAGCAGTTCTTC
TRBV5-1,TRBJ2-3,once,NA,CASSLDRADTDTQYF,TGCGCCAGCAGCTTGGACAGGGCCGACACAGATACGCAGTATTTT
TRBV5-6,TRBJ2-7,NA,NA,CASSSLQAYEQYF,TGTGCCAGCAGCTCTTTACAGGCCTACGAGCAGTACTTC
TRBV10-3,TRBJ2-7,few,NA,CATSDYSYEQYF,TGTGCCACCTCGGACTACTCCTACGAGCAGTACTTC
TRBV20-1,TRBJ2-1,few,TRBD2,CSARDPGGLYNEQFF,TGCAGTGCTAGAGATCCGGGGGGGCTGTACAATGAGCAGTTCTTC
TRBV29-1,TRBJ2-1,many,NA,CSVVGWGVYNEQFF,TGCAGCGTTGTTGGTTGGGGGGTGTACAATGAGCAGTTCTTC
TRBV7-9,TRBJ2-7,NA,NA,CASSLEQGYEQYF,TGTGCCAGCAGCTTAGAGCAGGGCTACGAGCAGTACTTC
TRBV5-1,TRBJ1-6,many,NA,CASSFGIRDDDSPLHF,TGCGCCAGCAGCTTCGGAATACGCGACGACGATTCACCCCTCCACTTT
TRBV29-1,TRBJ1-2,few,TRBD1,CSVEGTGVGYTF,TGCAGCGTTGAGGGGACAGGGGTCGGCTACACCTTC
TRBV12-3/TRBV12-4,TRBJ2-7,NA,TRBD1,CASSRGISGQGSSYEQYF,TGTGCCAGCAGCCGCGGCATTTCGGGACAGGGGTCCTCCTACGAGCAGTACTTC
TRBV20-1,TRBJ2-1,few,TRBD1,CSAIPRTGSSYNEQFF,TGCAGTGCCATACCGCGGACAGGGAGCTCCTACAATGAGCAGTTCTTC
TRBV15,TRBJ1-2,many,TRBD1,CATSNMGQGPFLTANYGYTF,TGTGCCACCAGCAACATGGGACAGGGGCCCTTTCTAACAGCTAACTATGGCTACACCTTC
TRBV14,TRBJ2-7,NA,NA,CASSQVSSPYEQYF,TGTGCCAGCAGCCAAGTTTCAAGCCCCTACGAGCAGTACTTC
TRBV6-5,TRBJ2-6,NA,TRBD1,CASSYQGAWSGANVLTF,TGTGCCAGCAGTTACCAGGGGGCGTGGTCTGGGGCCAACGTCCTGACTTTC
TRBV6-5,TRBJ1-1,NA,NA,CASSYIGQLNTEAFF,TGTGCCAGCAGTTACATAGGACAGCTTAACACTGAAGCTTTCTTT
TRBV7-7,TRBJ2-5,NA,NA,CASSLAPLLGETQYF,TGTGCCAGCAGCTTAGCCCCCCTACTCGGAGAGACCCAGTACTTC
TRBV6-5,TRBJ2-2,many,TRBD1,CASSRTGNTGELFF,TGTGCCAGCAGTCGGACAGGGAACACCGGGGAGCTGTTTTTT
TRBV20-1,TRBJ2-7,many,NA,CSARRQSYEQYF,TGCAGTGCTAGAAGGCAGTCCTACGAGCAGTACTTC
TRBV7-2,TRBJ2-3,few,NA,CASTGQTTDTQYF,TGTGCCAGCACCGGGCAGACCACAGATACGCAGTATTTT
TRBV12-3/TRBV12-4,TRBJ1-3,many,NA,CASGTRNFSGNTIYF,TGTGCCAGCGGGACAAGGAATTTCTCTGGAAACACCATATATTTT
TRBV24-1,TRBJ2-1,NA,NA,CATSDHEKGLSYNEQFF,TGTGCCACCAGTGATCATGAGAAGGGTCTCTCCTACAATGAGCAGTTCTTC
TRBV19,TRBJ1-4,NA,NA,CASSPYPATNEKLFF,TGTGCCAGTAGCCCCTACCCGGCAACTAATGAAAAACTGTTTTTT
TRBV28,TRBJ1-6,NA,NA,CASNPDGLFLYSPLHF,TGTGCCAGCAACCCTGACGGATTGTTTCTCTATTCACCCCTCCACTTT
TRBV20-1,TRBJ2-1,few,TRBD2,CSAGGAGGFRNEQFF,TGCAGTGCCGGAGGGGCGGGGGGGTTCCGCAATGAGCAGTTCTTC
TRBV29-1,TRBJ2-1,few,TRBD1,CSVEGQAPNEQFF,TGCAGCGTTGAGGGACAGGCCCCGAATGAGCAGTTCTTC
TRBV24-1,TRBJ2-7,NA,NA,CATSDFRGDTYEQYF,TGTGCCACCAGTGATTTTCGCGGGGACACCTACGAGCAGTACTTC
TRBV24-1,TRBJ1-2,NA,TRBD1,CATSDRGQPNDGYTF,TGTGCCACCAGTGACCGGGGACAGCCCAATGATGGCTACACCTTC
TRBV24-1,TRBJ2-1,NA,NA,CATSDLRGGSNEQFF,TGTGCCACCAGTGATTTGCGCGGGGGCTCCAATGAGCAGTTCTTC
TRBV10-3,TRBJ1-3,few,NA,CAISEDRRSGNTIYF,TGTGCCATCAGTGAGGACCGCCGCTCTGGAAACACCATATATTTT
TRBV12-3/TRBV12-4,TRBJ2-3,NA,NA,CASSFAGNTDTQYF,TGTGCCAGCAGTTTCGCAGGTAACACAGATACGCAGTATTTT
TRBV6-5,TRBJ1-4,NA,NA,CASSLQGGDEKLFF,TGTGCCAGCAGTCTACAGGGTGGGGATGAAAAACTGTTTTTT
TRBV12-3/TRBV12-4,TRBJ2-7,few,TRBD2,CASRSGLGDSYEQYF,TGTGCCAGCAGGTCTGGACTAGGGGACTCCTACGAGCAGTACTTC
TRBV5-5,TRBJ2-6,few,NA,CASSLPTVLSGANVLTF,TGTGCCAGCAGCTTGCCCACCGTTCTCTCTGGGGCCAACGTCCTGACTTTC
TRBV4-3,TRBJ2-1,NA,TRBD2,CASSQGVGLNSYNEQFF,TGCGCCAGCAGCCAAGGCGTGGGACTAAACTCCTACAATGAGCAGTTCTTC
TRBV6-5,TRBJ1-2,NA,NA,CASSYIPRGGGYGYTF,TGTGCCAGCAGTTACATCCCTCGGGGGGGGGGCTATGGCTACACCTTC
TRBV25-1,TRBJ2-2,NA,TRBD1,CATDLGTGDPGELFF,TGTGCCACCGACCTCGGGACAGGGGACCCCGGGGAGCTGTTTTTT
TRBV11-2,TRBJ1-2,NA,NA,CASSSYTVSYGYTF,TGTGCCAGCAGCTCCTATACCGTCTCCTATGGCTACACCTTC
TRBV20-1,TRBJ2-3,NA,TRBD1,CSARDLVTGADTQYF,TGCAGTGCTAGAGATCTAGTAACAGGGGCGGATACGCAGTATTTT
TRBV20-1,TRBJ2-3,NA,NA,CSASGRHWGTQYF,TGCAGTGCTAGTGGGAGACACTGGGGTACGCAGTATTTT
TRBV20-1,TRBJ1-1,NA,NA,CSAVNTEAFF,TGCAGTGCAGTGAACACTGAAGCTTTCTTT
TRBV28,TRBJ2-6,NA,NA,CASSLERLVTGANVLTF,TGTGCCAGCAGTCTTGAGCGTTTGGTTACTGGGGCCAACGTCCTGACTTTC
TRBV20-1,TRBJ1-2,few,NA,CSASGAPTFYGYTF,TGCAGTGCTTCAGGGGCCCCCACCTTCTATGGCTACACCTTC
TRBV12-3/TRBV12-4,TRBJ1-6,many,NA,CASSLAIDSPLHF,TGTGCCAGCAGTTTAGCGATTGATTCACCCCTCCACTTT
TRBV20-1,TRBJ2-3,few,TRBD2,CSAPDGGGTDTQYF,TGCAGTGCTCCGGACGGGGGGGGCACAGATACGCAGTATTTT
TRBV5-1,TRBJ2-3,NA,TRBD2,CASSSGTSVLTDTQYF,TGCGCCAGCAGCTCCGGGACTAGCGTCCTCACAGATACGCAGTATTTT
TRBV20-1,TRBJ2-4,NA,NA,CSAMPVAKNIQYF,TGCAGTGCTATGCCGGTAGCCAAAAACATTCAGTACTTC
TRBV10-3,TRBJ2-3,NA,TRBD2,CATEEWRGAGTDTQYF,TGTGCCACCGAAGAATGGCGGGGGGCAGGCACAGATACGCAGTATTTT